This T cell receptor (beta chain) appears in the sequencing data of a study of cytomegalovirus exposure and HLA in healthy donors. Across the whole study: The Caucasian-associated ancestry cluster contained about four fifths of the 398 genotyped donors. Overall study results and limits: TRBV6-2, TRBV6-3 and some other V segments were excluded as indistinguishable. The presence/absence work took it that sequencing depth was about the same across donors. Prediction of most subjects' HLA-A and HLA-B alleles by TCR beta sequences was reportedly accurate.

Germline V gene sequence: CDR1 GTSNPN, CDR2 SVGIG (reference sequence). The CDR3 contains 14 residues. The V and J ends lost 4 bases and 5 bases, in that order; junction bases with no gene match: 8. Both 60 Vbeta primers and 13 Jbeta primers went into the PCR. Measured with immunoSEQ multiplex PCR; TCRdb has only the in-frame clones, and not every one. The sample carries around 150,000 clones, around 83% recorded once. Only one count was recorded for this clone. The target antigen is unknown. Sequences were obtained from PBMCs. The chain employs TRBV30 and TRBJ2-3, with 8 bases identical to TRBD2. The TCR was taken from a man aged 45-60 years in good health and CMV-seropositive. The CDR3 DNA sequence: TGTGCCTGGATACGGGGGGGCAATGTAGATACGCAGTATTTT. This gives the protein CAWIRGGNVDTQYF.